The present T cell receptor (beta chain) was sequenced within a study of cytomegalovirus exposure and HLA in healthy donors. There are 16 residues in the CDR3. Germline V gives CDR1 LNHNV, CDR2 YYDKDF (reference sequence). The V and J ends lost 0 bases and 4 bases, in that order; junction bases with no gene match: 5. Both 60 Vbeta primers and 13 Jbeta primers went into the PCR. This table comes from immunoSEQ multiplex PCR, and its TCRdb copy is limited to in-frame clones, with some not included. The sample includes 60,000 to 90,000 clones, approximately 70% of them seen just once. As to this clone: The target antigen is unknown.

Study-level results: Links to common viral pathogens appeared, in a later analysis, for several of the most significant clusters.

Source material: PBMCs. The sequence was collected from a woman in her fifties or sixties in good health and CMV-seropositive. The rearrangement joins TRBV15 to TRBJ1-5, with 8 bases identical to TRBD1. CDR3 nucleotides: TGTGCCACCAGCAGAGATCGGGGGACAGGAAATCAGCCCCAGCATTTT. It translates to CATSRDRGTGNQPQHF.